The TCR beta chain described here comes from a study of blood T cell repertoires in COVID-19. Study-wide context: From the United States, Italy and Spain came samples of acute and convalescent COVID-19.

Study processing details: From reference gene primer amplification, estimates of nucleated cell counts were derived. The protocol was immunoSEQ multiplex PCR, while the TCRdb copy is restricted to in-frame clones and leaves out a portion. V and J calls plus clone size are reproduced from that table; the DNA served to infer D and trimming. The sample records around 340,000 clones, 86% being singletons. The junction had 1 base not matched to a gene; V was cut back by 3 bases and J by 2 bases. From germline, CDR1 is KGHSH and CDR2 LQKENI. The CDR3 is 16 residues long. In Seattle, patients joined the study during active infection and were tracked longitudinally.

The clonotype originates from a woman aged 55-75 years with COVID-19, enrolled during active disease. The chain couples TRBV18 to TRBJ2-7; 16 bases agree with TRBD2. Sequenced: peripheral blood. In DNA, the CDR3 is TGTGCCAGCTCACCGGGACTAGCGGGGGGGACCTACGAGCAGTACTTC. Its translation: CASSPGLAGGTYEQYF.